This TCR beta chain emerged from a study of long-term antiretroviral therapy in people with HIV. Study outcomes and limitations: Collection of the blood took place between the mid-2000s and the late 2010s. The ART regimens in use then may have been less effective than current ones. HIV repertoire CDR3 lengths ranged less widely than those of controls. ART adherence, viral resistance and therapy changes were undocumented.

Notes on this clone: Its cognate antigen is unknown.

The assay, immunoSEQ v3.0, was run at survey level. Roughly 35,000-55,000 T-cell genomes per sample were the sequencing target. This table comes from immunoSEQ multiplex PCR, and its TCRdb copy is limited to in-frame clones, with some not included. The sample has around 37,000 clones, 85% seen once; the top ten hold approximately 4.7%. The CDR3 is made up of 15 amino acids. Germline CDR1 and CDR2: MNHEY and SMNVEV (reference sequence). J gave up 7 bases and V 6 bases, and 12 bases lay outside the gene matches. Sequenced material: unsorted PBMCs, taken 3.3 years after starting antiretroviral therapy. The TCR originated in a young man with HIV. The chain links TRBV27 to TRBJ2-1; 7 nucleotides line up with TRBD1. The CDR3 region is CASSNTGDGSNEQFF. For the CDR3, the DNA is TGTGCCAGCAGCAACACAGGGGATGGTAGTAATGAGCAGTTCTTC.